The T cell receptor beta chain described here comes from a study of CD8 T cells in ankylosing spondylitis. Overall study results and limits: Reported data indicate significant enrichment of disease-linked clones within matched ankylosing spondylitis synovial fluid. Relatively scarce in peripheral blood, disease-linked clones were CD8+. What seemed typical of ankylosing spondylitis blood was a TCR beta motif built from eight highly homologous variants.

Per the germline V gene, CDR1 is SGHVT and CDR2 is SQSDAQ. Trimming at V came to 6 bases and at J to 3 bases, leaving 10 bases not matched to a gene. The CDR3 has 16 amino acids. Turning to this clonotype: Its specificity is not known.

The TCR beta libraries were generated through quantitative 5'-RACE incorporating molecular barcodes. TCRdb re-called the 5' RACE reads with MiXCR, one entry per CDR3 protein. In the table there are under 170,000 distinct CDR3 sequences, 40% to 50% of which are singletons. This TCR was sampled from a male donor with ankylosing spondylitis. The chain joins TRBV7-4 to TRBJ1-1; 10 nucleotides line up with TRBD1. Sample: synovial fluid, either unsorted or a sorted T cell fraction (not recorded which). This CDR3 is CASSYRDRGGYTEAFF. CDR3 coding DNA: TGTGCCAGCAGTTACCGGGACAGGGGAGGGTACACTGAAGCTTTCTTT.